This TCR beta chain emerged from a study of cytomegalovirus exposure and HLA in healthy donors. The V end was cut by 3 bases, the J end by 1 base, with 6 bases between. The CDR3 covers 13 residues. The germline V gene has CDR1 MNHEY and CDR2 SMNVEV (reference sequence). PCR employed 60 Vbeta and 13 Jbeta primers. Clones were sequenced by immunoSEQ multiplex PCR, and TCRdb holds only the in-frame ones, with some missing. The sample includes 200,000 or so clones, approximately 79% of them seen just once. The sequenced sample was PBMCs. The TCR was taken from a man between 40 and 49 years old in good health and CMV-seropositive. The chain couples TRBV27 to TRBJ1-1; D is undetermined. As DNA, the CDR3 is TGTGCCAGCAGTTTTTACAGGAACACTGAAGCTTTCTTT. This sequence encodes CASSFYRNTEAFF.